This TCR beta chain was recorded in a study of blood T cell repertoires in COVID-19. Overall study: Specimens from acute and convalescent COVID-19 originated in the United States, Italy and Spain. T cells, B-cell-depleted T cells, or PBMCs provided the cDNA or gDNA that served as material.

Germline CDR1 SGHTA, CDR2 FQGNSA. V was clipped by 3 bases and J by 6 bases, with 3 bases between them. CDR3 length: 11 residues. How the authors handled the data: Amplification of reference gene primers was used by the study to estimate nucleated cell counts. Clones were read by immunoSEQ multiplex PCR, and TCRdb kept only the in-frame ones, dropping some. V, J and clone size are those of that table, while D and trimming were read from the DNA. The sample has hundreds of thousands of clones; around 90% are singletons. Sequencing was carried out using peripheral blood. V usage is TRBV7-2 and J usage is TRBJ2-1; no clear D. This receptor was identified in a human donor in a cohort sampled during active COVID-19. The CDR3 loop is CASSFINEQFF. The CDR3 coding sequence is TGTGCCAGCAGCTTCATCAATGAGCAGTTCTTC.